Listed below are T cell receptor beta chains from one sample, sequenced in a study of cytomegalovirus exposure and HLA in healthy donors. Measured with immunoSEQ multiplex PCR; TCRdb has only the in-frame clones, and not every one. Of about 150,000 clones in the sample, around 78% were seen once. Sequencing input: PBMCs. These receptors were collected from a man between 35 and 55 years old in good health and CMV-seronegative. Each CDR3 is given with its conserved first and last residue.

V: TRBV29-1
CDR3: CSVGGTALAGGGEQFF

V: TRBV5-1
CDR3: CASSGNRDGYTF

V: TRBV19
CDR3: CASSIGAMYANTGELFF

V: TRBV20-1
CDR3: CSASHGEQFF

V: TRBV5-6
CDR3: CASSVTGGPTDTQYF

V: TRBV19
CDR3: CASSAIAGGGTDTQYF

V: TRBV29-1
CDR3: CSVEEDTGRNEQFF

V: TRBV5-5
CDR3: CASSLQGSSGTEAFF

V: TRBV20-1
CDR3: CSAGGASGYTF

V: TRBV5-6
CDR3: CASSLGGANPYNSPLHF

V: TRBV25-1
CDR3: CASSEGGYRGLGYGYTF

V: TRBV7-3
CDR3: CASSLEPGQGYNEQFF

V: TRBV4-3
CDR3: CASSQDYGTSGYNSYEQYF

V: TRBV7-2
CDR3: CASSLGLLAGIEQFF

V: TRBV29-1
CDR3: CSVERGGEGEGYTF

V: TRBV6-6
CDR3: CATDRERNQPQHF

V: TRBV9
CDR3: CASSVGAGTGLSSYEQYF

V: TRBV5-1
CDR3: CASSLSGSNNEQYF

V: TRBV7-9
CDR3: CASSLQAVSNQPQHF

V: TRBV29-1
CDR3: CSVHTLEAFF

V: TRBV11-1
CDR3: CASSPWDSQYEQYF

V: TRBV6-6
CDR3: CASTYGVLGDEETQYF

V: TRBV19
CDR3: CASTTSRGASTEAFF

V: TRBV28
CDR3: CASSLPDNGYTF

V: TRBV4-3
CDR3: CASSQGTTSGNNEQFF

V: TRBV7-3
CDR3: CASSLAVQETQYF

V: TRBV5-1
CDR3: CASSLSVAPGANVLTF

V: TRBV19
CDR3: CASSGQVSSYEQYF

V: TRBV4-1
CDR3: CASSQEAPRGDTNYGYTF

V: TRBV19
CDR3: CASSLSQSHQPQHF

V: TRBV6-5
CDR3: CASSGTSGVYEQYF

V: TRBV7-9
CDR3: CASSQGTSGRWYNEQFF

V: TRBV7-9
CDR3: CSSSLALGGTQYF

V: TRBV5-1
CDR3: CASSPRLATQETQYF

V: TRBV30
CDR3: CAWRTSGLPYNEQFF

V: TRBV6-6
CDR3: CASSSYREEGELFF

V: TRBV25-1
CDR3: CASTFGEKLFF

V: TRBV4-1
CDR3: CASRRGSSYEQYF

V: TRBV5-5
CDR3: CASSPGYGLRETQYF

V: TRBV30
CDR3: CAWTQGGDTEAFF

V: TRBV7-9
CDR3: CASSLVAGGVISYEQYF

V: TRBV19
CDR3: CASSTRENTEAFF

V: TRBV6-4
CDR3: CASSTSPGANYGYTF

V: TRBV5-8
CDR3: CASSAGTGGHGYTF

V: TRBV11-1
CDR3: CASSSKQGVGGLNTEAFF

V: TRBV4-2
CDR3: CASKGGMSTEAFF

V: TRBV19
CDR3: CASSAGTGPYEQYF

V: TRBV7-2
CDR3: CASSQRGGNQPQHF

V: TRBV28
CDR3: CASSPWASDNEQYF

V: TRBV5-1
CDR3: CASSSGTATYEQYF

V: TRBV15
CDR3: CATSRDPPYGYTF

V: TRBV7-2
CDR3: CASSPTNRGQTQYF

V: TRBV7-2
CDR3: CASSLEAETYNEQFF

V: TRBV27
CDR3: CASTLRGGSNYEQYF

V: TRBV7-9
CDR3: CSSSIRLPREGETQYF

V: TRBV4-3
CDR3: CASSQGAGGPGELFF

V: TRBV5-4
CDR3: CASSLEQGRLDEQFF

V: TRBV7-9
CDR3: CASSRDYTKQFF